These 18 T cell receptor beta chains were sequenced from one sample in a study. Via MiXCR, TCRdb re-called the RT-PCR reads, giving one row per CDR3 protein. The sample holds more than 600,000 distinct CDR3 sequences; 13% to 15% are singletons and the top ten take 3.6%. Sequencing input: memory CD4+ T cells from blood. Receptors originate from a female donor in good health, serving as a healthy control.

This clonotype occurred a few times. V is TRBV7-2 and J is TRBJ1-2; 11 positions match TRBD1. Germline lookup yields CDR1 SGHTA and CDR2 FQGNSA. The CDR3 runs 16 residues. V lost 5 bases and J lost 3; bases outside the gene matches: 8. This CDR3 is CASSPPGQGGDYGYTF. CDR3 nucleotides: TGTGCCAGCAGCCCGCCGGGACAGGGGGGAGACTATGGCTACACCTTC.

This clonotype was counted a few times. The chain has TRBV4-3 and TRBJ2-1; TRBD1 aligns across 10 bases. Germline values: CDR1 LGHNA, CDR2 YSLEER. There are 16 residues in the CDR3. The ends lost 4 bases at V and 9 bases at J; junction bases unmatched: 12. CDR3 DNA: TGCGCCAGCAGCCCCCAGACAGGGGGCGATCCCGGTGAGCAGTTCTTC. Amino acids: CASSPQTGGDPGEQFF.

A few counts support this clonotype. The V gene is TRBV30, the J gene TRBJ1-5, with 10 nucleotides matching TRBD1. Germline V CDR1 and CDR2: GTSNPN, SVGIG (reference sequence). With 3 bases clipped from V and 6 bases from J, the junction kept 5 bases outside the gene matches. The CDR3 has 14 residues. CDR3 nucleotide sequence: TGTGCCTGGAGGGGGACAGGGGTGGGTCAGCCCCAGCATTTT. Its translation is CAWRGTGVGQPQHF.

This clonotype was observed at least ten times. The genes are TRBV5-4 and TRBJ2-1; TRBD2 is a possible D gene (6 bases). The CDR3 consists of 15 residues. CDR1 is SGHNT and CDR2 is YYREEE in the germline V gene (reference sequence). Trimming cost V 4 bases and J 0 bases, with 11 bases left between them. Written as DNA, the CDR3 is TGTGCCAGCAGCAGGAGGGATAGCTCCTACAATGAGCAGTTCTTC. It codes for CASSRRDSSYNEQFF.

This clonotype was observed a handful of times. The genes are TRBV5-1 and TRBJ2-7, with TRBD1 identical over 7 bases. J gave up 5 bases and V 5 bases, and 10 bases lay outside the gene matches. The CDR3 extends over 14 amino acids. CDR1 and CDR2 (germline): SGHRS, YFSETQ. As DNA, the CDR3 is TGCGCCAGCAGTCCCGACAGGGAGAGGGACGAGCAGTACTTC. This encodes CASSPDRERDEQYF.

The rearrangement uses TRBV18 and TRBJ2-5; 9 nucleotides agree with TRBD2. This CDR3 spans 21 amino acids. Germline trimming cut 0 bases from V and 0 bases from J; bases unmatched to any gene: 17. Germline CDR1 and CDR2: KGHSH and LQKENI. Here the CDR3 DNA reads TGTGCCAGCTCACCACCACGAAACCGTGCGGGAGGGCCTGGAGACCAAGAGACCCAGTACTTC. It codes for CASSPPRNRAGGPGDQETQYF.

The chain is built from TRBV5-8 and TRBJ2-1, with D perhaps being TRBD1 or TRBD2 (6 bases each). The germline V and J ends were trimmed by 1 base and 8 bases, with 19 bases remaining between them. The CDR3 is 16 residues long. Germline V gene data show CDR1 as SGHTS and CDR2 as YDEGEE. The CDR3 DNA sequence: TGTGCCAGCAGCTTGCTTCGGGGGCCCCCGTTCGATGAGCAGTTCTTC. Protein sequence: CASSLLRGPPFDEQFF.

There are a few counts of this clonotype. The chain has TRBV7-2 and TRBJ2-7, with 11 positions matching TRBD2. Germline V lookup: CDR1 SGHTA, CDR2 FQGNSA. Germline trimming cut 2 bases from V and 4 bases from J; bases unmatched to any gene: 1. CDR3 size: 14 residues. As DNA, the CDR3 is TGTGCCAGCAGCTTAATAGCGGGAGGGTACGAGCAGTACTTC. It specifies CASSLIAGGYEQYF.

This clonotype was counted at least ten times. This chain uses TRBV20-1 with TRBJ2-3, with 12 bases fitting TRBD2. The CDR3 has 15 residues. CDR1 and CDR2 from the germline V gene are DFQATT and SNEGSKA (reference sequence). V lost 5 bases and J lost 4; bases outside the gene matches: 7. The CDR3 nucleotides are TGCAGTGCTCCTACTAGCGGGAGGATGTCAGATACGCAGTATTTT. Translated, it gives CSAPTSGRMSDTQYF.

The sample holds many counts of this clonotype. The chain links TRBV5-1 to TRBJ2-1; D unresolved. The CDR3 consists of 12 residues. Germline CDR1 is SGHRS and CDR2 is YFSETQ. V was shortened by 0 bases and J by 5 bases, with 3 bases between the two germline ends. The CDR3 here is CASSLVDNEQFF. As DNA, the CDR3 is TGCGCCAGCAGCTTGGTCGACAATGAGCAGTTCTTC.

This clonotype was counted at least ten times. The gene calls are TRBV6-5 and TRBJ1-1; TRBD1 is a possible D gene (5 bases). Germline V CDR1 and CDR2: MNHEY, SVGAGI. There are 16 residues in the CDR3. Trimming pared 0 bases from V and 1 base from J, leaving 12 bases between. CDR3 coding DNA: TGTGCCAGCAGTTACTCGAATCACGGGACGAACACTGAAGCTTTCTTT. Residues: CASSYSNHGTNTEAFF.

Many counts were recorded for this clonotype. The J gene is TRBJ2-2, the V gene TRBV4-1, with D unresolved. V was pared by 4 bases and J by 0 bases, with 9 bases between. The CDR3 contains 15 residues. Germline CDR1 is MGHRA and CDR2 is YSYEKL. The CDR3 DNA reads TGCGCCAGCAGCCTACACACCTCGAACACCGGGGAGCTGTTTTTT. As protein: CASSLHTSNTGELFF.

This chain links TRBV11-2 with TRBJ1-3; D is uncertain. Germline V gene data show CDR1 as SGHAT and CDR2 as FQNNGV. The CDR3 has 11 amino acids. Trimming left V 2 bases short and J 8 bases short, with 4 bases between. In DNA form, the CDR3 reads TGTGCCAGCAGCTTATTAGACACCATATATTTT. It codes for CASSLLDTIYF.

This chain uses TRBV10-3 with TRBJ2-1, with 7 positions matching TRBD2. This CDR3 spans 17 amino acids. V shed 3 bases and J 2 bases; nucleotides not matched to a gene: 10. The germline CDR1 and CDR2 sequences are ENHRY and SYGVKD. The CDR3 DNA reads TGTGCCATCAGTGATGGGACTACCTCGAGGGCCTACAATGAGCAGTTCTTC. This encodes CAISDGTTSRAYNEQFF.

This clonotype occurred many times. This rearrangement joins TRBV11-2 to TRBJ2-5, with D uncertain. This CDR3 has 14 amino acids. The germline gives CDR1 SGHAT, CDR2 FQNNGV. The V end was cut by 2 bases, the J end by 2 bases, with 9 bases between. CDR3 in DNA: TGTGCCAGCAGCTTACCAGGATTTCAAGAGACCCAGTACTTC. Translating it yields CASSLPGFQETQYF.

The chain uses TRBV11-2 and TRBJ2-7, with 9 bases identical to TRBD1. Trimming took 0 bases from V and 1 from J; bases not matched to a gene: 1. Per germline, CDR1 SGHAT and CDR2 FQNNGV. The CDR3 sequence is 15 residues long. The CDR3 is CASSLDGTGSYEQYF. The CDR3 DNA follows: TGTGCCAGCAGCTTAGACGGGACAGGGTCCTACGAGCAGTACTTC.

A few counts support this clonotype. This chain joins TRBV3-1 and TRBJ1-6, with TRBD1 identical over 8 bases. The CDR3 is 15 residues long. Germline V gives CDR1 LGHDT, CDR2 YNNKEL (reference sequence). The V and J ends lost 1 base and 13 bases, in that order; junction bases with no gene match: 9. The CDR3 nucleotides read TGTGCCAGCAGCCAAGCTCAGGGGGCGATGGGTCCCCTCCACTTT. Translation: CASSQAQGAMGPLHF.

This clonotype was seen more than once but under ten times. The chain combines TRBV27 with TRBJ1-2; a possible D gene is TRBD1 (6 bases). Per germline, CDR1 MNHEY and CDR2 SMNVEV (reference sequence). This CDR3 spans 15 amino acids. Trimming stripped 7 bases from V and 8 bases from J, with 23 bases between. This chain's CDR3 is CASTQNYGLQGGYTF. CDR3 nucleotides: TGTGCCAGCACGCAAAATTACGGTCTGCAGGGGGGCTACACCTTC.